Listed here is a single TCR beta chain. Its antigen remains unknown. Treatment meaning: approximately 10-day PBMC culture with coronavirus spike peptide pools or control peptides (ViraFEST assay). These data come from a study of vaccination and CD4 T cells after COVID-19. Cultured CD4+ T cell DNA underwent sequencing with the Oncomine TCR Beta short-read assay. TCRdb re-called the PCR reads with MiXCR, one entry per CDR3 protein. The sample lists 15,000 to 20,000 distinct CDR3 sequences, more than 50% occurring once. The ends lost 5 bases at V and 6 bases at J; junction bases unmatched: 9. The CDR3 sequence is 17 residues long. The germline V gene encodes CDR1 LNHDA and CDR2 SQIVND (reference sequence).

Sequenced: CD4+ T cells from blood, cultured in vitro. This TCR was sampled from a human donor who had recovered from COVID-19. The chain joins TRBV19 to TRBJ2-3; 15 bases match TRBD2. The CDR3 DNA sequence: TGTGCCAGTAGTGCGGCCTATGGACTAGCGGGAGGGGATACGCAGTATTTT. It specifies CASSAAYGLAGGDTQYF. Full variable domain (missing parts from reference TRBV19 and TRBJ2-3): DGGITQSPKYLFRKEGQNVTLSCEQNLNHDAMYWYRQDPGQGLRLIYYSQIVNDFQKGDIAEGYSVSREKKESFPLTVTSAQKNPTAFYLCASSAAYGLAGGDTQYFGPGTRLTVL.